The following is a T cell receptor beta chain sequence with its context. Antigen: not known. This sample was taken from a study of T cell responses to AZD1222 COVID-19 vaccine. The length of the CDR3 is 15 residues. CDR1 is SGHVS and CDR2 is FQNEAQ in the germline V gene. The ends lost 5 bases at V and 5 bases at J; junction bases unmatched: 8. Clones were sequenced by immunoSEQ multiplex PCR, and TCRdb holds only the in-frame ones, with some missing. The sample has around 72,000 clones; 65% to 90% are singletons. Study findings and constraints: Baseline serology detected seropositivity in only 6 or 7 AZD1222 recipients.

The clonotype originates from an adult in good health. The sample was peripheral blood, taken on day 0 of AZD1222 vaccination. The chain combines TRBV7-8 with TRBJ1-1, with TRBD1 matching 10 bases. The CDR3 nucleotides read TGTGCCAGCAGCCCCAACCGGGACAGGGGAACTGAAGCTTTCTTT. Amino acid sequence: CASSPNRDRGTEAFF. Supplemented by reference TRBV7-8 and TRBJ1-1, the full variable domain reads GAGVSQSPRYKVAKRGQDVALRCDPISGHVSLFWYQQALGQGPEFLTYFQNEAQLDKSGLPSDRFFAERPEGSVSTLKIQRTQQEDSAVYLCASSPNRDRGTEAFFGQGTRLTVV.